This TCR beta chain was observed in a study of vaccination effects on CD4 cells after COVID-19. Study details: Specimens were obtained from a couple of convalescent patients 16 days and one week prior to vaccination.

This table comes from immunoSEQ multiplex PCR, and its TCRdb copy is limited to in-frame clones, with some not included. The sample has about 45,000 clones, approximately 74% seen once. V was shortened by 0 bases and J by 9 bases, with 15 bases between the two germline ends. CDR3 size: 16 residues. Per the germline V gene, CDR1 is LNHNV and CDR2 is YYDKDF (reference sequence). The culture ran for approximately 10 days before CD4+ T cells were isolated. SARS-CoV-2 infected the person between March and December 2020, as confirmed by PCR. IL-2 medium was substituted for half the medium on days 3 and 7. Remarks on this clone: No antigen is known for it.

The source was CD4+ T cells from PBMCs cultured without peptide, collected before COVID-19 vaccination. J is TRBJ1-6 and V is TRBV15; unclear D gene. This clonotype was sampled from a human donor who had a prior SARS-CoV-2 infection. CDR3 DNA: TGTGCCACCAGCAGAGATAGAACCATCGGTAGTTCACCCCTCCACTTT. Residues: CATSRDRTIGSSPLHF.